These 31 T cell receptor beta chains were all obtained from the same sample, sequenced in a study of cytomegalovirus exposure and HLA in healthy donors. Primers for the PCR totalled 60 Vbeta and 13 Jbeta. Assay used: immunoSEQ multiplex PCR; TCRdb lists only in-frame clones, some missing. The repertoire consists of almost 200,000 clones, with roughly 83% occurring once and the leading ten covering approximately 0.39%. Specimen: PBMCs. The receptor set was obtained from a male donor in good health and CMV-seropositive.

The V call is TRBV11-1, the J call TRBJ2-1; no definite D call. Trimming took off 7 bases at V and 7 bases at J, with 8 bases between the two ends. The CDR3 spans 11 residues. The germline V gene has CDR1 SGHAT and CDR2 FQDESV (reference sequence). The chain's CDR3 is CASTLSNEQFF. The CDR3 DNA reads TGTGCCAGCACCCTCTCGAATGAGCAGTTCTTC.

About this clone itself: The sample contains more than one DNA sequence encoding this CDR3. The chain uses TRBV18 and TRBJ1-4; TRBD1 aligns across 10 bases. This CDR3 spans 14 amino acids. Germline V gene sequence: CDR1 KGHSH, CDR2 LQKENI. After removal of 6 bases from V and 6 bases from J, the junction contained 4 bases not matched to a gene. CDR3 nucleotide sequence: TGTGCCAGCTCCCCCGGGACAGGGGATGAAAAACTGTTTTTT. This codes for CASSPGTGDEKLFF. Full variable domain (outside the CDR3, taken from reference TRBV18 and TRBJ1-4): NAGVMQNPRHLVRRRGQEARLRCSPMKGHSHVYWYRQLPEEGLKFMVYLQKENIIDESGMPKERFSAEFPKEGPSILRIQQVVRGDSAAYFCASSPGTGDEKLFFGSGTQLSVL.

The chain uses TRBV27 and TRBJ1-5, with a weak D call TRBD1 (5 bases). The CDR3 runs to 13 residues. The V gene's germline CDR1 is MNHEY and CDR2 SMNVEV (reference sequence). V lost 3 bases and J lost 3, with 6 bases in between. The CDR3 here is CASSLTVNQPQHF. In DNA form, the CDR3 reads TGTGCCAGCAGTTTGACAGTCAATCAGCCCCAGCATTTT.

This clone was seen only once. The chain joins TRBV11-3 to TRBJ2-3, with a possible D match to TRBD2 (5 bases). CDR1 SGHNT and CDR2 YENEEA come from the germline V gene. CDR3 size: 14 residues. Between the trimmed V and J ends, which lost 3 bases and 2 bases, there was a span of 9 bases. The CDR3 coding sequence is TGTGCCAGCAGCTTCCGGACTCTCACAGATACGCAGTATTTT. Amino acids: CASSFRTLTDTQYF.

The chain recombines TRBV5-1 with TRBJ1-4, with D possibly TRBD1 on 5 matching bases. The CDR3 runs 14 residues. Germline V gene sequence: CDR1 SGHRS, CDR2 YFSETQ. V dropped 0 bases and J dropped 3 bases, with 6 bases sitting between them. CDR3 loop: CASSLGQPNEKLFF. The CDR3 DNA follows: TGCGCCAGCAGCTTGGGACAGCCTAATGAAAAACTGTTTTTT. Together with reference TRBV5-1 and TRBJ1-4, the CDR3 gives the full variable domain: KAGVTQTPRYLIKTRGQQVTLSCSPISGHRSVSWYQQTPGQGLQFLFEYFSETQRNKGNFPGRFSGRQFSNSRSEMNVSTLELGDSALYLCASSLGQPNEKLFFGSGTQLSVL.

The chain is built from TRBV6-5 and TRBJ2-2, with a possible D match to TRBD1 (5 bases). V lost 4 bases to trimming and J lost 6 bases, with 15 bases between them. CDR1 MNHEY and CDR2 SVGAGI come from the germline V gene. CDR3 length: 15 amino acids. The DNA of the CDR3 is TGTGCCAGCAGTTCCGCCCAGGGTCGGGCCGGGGAGCTGTTTTTT. It codes for CASSSAQGRAGELFF.

CDR3 sequence (DNA): TGTGCCAGCAGCCAGAGGGGACTCAACATGAACACTGAAGCTTTCTTT. It yields the protein CASSQRGLNMNTEAFF. The J gene is TRBJ1-1, the V gene TRBV7-9; the D gene is possibly TRBD1 (5 bases). Germline assignment: CDR1 SEHNR and CDR2 FQNEAQ (reference sequence). CDR3 length: 16 amino acids. V gave up 5 bases and J gave up 0 bases, with 16 bases separating them.

The chain has TRBV18 and TRBJ2-5; D is undetermined. V was trimmed by 2 bases and J by 3 bases, leaving 7 bases between them. Germline V gives CDR1 KGHSH, CDR2 LQKENI. The CDR3 is 13 amino acids. Here the CDR3 reads CASSPNAEETQYF. The CDR3 DNA is TGTGCCAGCTCACCAAACGCAGAAGAGACCCAGTACTTC.

The chain carries TRBV9 and TRBJ2-1; D uncertain. Germline V gene data show CDR1 as SGDLS and CDR2 as YYNGEE. The CDR3 covers 13 residues. V was trimmed by 0 bases and J by 8 bases, leaving 9 bases between them. CDR3 sequence reads: CASSVVLTDEQFF. The CDR3 DNA reads as TGTGCCAGCAGCGTAGTTCTCACGGATGAGCAGTTCTTC.

On this clone itself: Other DNA sequences from this sample encode an identical CDR3 as well. The chain is built from TRBV2 and TRBJ2-6; TRBD1 aligns across 7 bases. J gave up 1 base and V 4 bases, and 1 base lay outside the gene matches. This CDR3 is 15 amino acids long. Germline V gene lookup returns CDR1 SNHLY and CDR2 FYNNEI. CDR3 region: CASSGDSSGANVLTF. The CDR3 DNA reads TGTGCCAGCAGTGGGGACAGTTCTGGGGCCAACGTCCTGACTTTC. Variable domain in full (rest from reference TRBV2 and TRBJ2-6): EPEVTQTPSHQVTQMGQEVILRCVPISNHLYFYWYRQILGQKVEFLVSFYNNEISEKSEIFDDQFSVERPDGSNFTLKIRSTKLEDSAMYFCASSGDSSGANVLTFGAGSRLTVL.

This rearrangement joins TRBV4-3 to TRBJ1-1; 12 bases map to TRBD1. V shed 3 bases, J shed 0 bases, and the junction held 2 bases outside the gene matches. In germline, CDR1 is LGHNA, CDR2 YSLEER. This CDR3 is built from 16 residues. In nucleotides, the CDR3 is TGCGCCAGCAGCCACGGGACAGGGGGCATGAACACTGAAGCTTTCTTT. It is translated as CASSHGTGGMNTEAFF.

This rearrangement joins TRBV5-4 to TRBJ2-3, with a weak D call TRBD2 (5 bases). From germline, CDR1 is SGHNT and CDR2 YYREEE (reference sequence). V shed 5 bases and J shed 7 bases, with 17 bases lying between them. The CDR3 is 14 amino acids. The CDR3 protein is CASSRRGDANTQYF. In DNA, the CDR3 is TGTGCCAGCAGTCGCCGGGGTGATGCTAATACGCAGTATTTT.

The chain has TRBV19 and TRBJ2-1, with 9 positions matching TRBD1. V lost 7 bases to trimming and J lost 8 bases; unmatched junction nucleotides: 15. CDR1 and CDR2 (germline): LNHDA, SQIVND (reference sequence). The CDR3 runs to 16 residues. The CDR3 protein is CASTMGVGQGSDEQFF. CDR3 coding DNA: TGTGCCAGTACTATGGGTGTGGGACAGGGATCGGATGAGCAGTTCTTC.

The rearrangement links TRBV30 to TRBJ2-7; 7 bases align to TRBD2. The V segment lost 8 bases and the J segment 6 bases; nucleotides outside the gene matches: 7. There are 11 residues in the CDR3. Germline CDR1 GTSNPN, CDR2 SVGIG (reference sequence). The CDR3 DNA reads TGTGCCACCGGGAGGTCGACCGAGCAGTACTTC. It specifies CATGRSTEQYF. The variable domain in full, with the rest retrieved from reference TRBV30 and TRBJ2-7, is SQTIHQWPATLVQPVGSPLSLECTVEGTSNPNLYWYRQAAGRGLQLLFYSVGIGQISSEVPQNLSASRPQDRQFILSSKKLLLSDSGFYLCATGRSTEQYFGPGTRLTVT.

V is TRBV19 and J is TRBJ2-7; 10 bases fit TRBD2. With V trimmed by 6 bases and J by 0 bases, 2 bases remained unmatched. CDR1 and CDR2 (germline): LNHDA, SQIVND (reference sequence). The CDR3 totals 14 residues. The DNA for the CDR3 is TGTGCCAGTAGAAGCGGGAGGGCCTCCTACGAGCAGTACTTC. Amino acids: CASRSGRASYEQYF.

About this clone itself: One end of the junction does not line up with germline, which may come from a read error. The chain employs TRBV9 and TRBJ1-1; a possible D gene is TRBD1 (5 bases). Germline CDR1 SGDLS, CDR2 YYNGEE. CDR3 size: 13 residues. CDR3 region: CASSGGTEVEVFF. For the CDR3, the DNA is TGTGCCAGCAGCGGTGGGACTGAAGTTGAAGTTTTCTTT.

The chain carries TRBV9 and TRBJ2-7; 12 bases fit TRBD2. Losses at the gene ends were 0 bases for V and 6 bases for J; bases not matched to a gene: 1. Looked up from germline, CDR1 is SGDLS and CDR2 is YYNGEE. The CDR3 contains 14 residues. CDR3 sequence reads: CASSVELAGGEQYF. CDR3 in DNA: TGTGCCAGCAGCGTAGAACTAGCGGGAGGCGAGCAGTACTTC.

The chain links TRBV7-9 to TRBJ1-4, with D unclear. CDR3 length equals 15 residues. CDR1 SEHNR and CDR2 FQNEAQ come from the germline V gene (reference sequence). V shed 5 bases and J shed 10 bases, with 20 bases lying between them. CDR3 DNA sequence: TGTGCCAGCAGCGTTCAAGCCGGGAGCAAGGGAAAACTGTTTTTT. This encodes CASSVQAGSKGKLFF.

V usage is TRBV27 and J usage is TRBJ2-1, with 9 positions matching TRBD2. Germline-derived CDR1 and CDR2 are MNHEY and SMNVEV (reference sequence). V lost 7 bases, J lost 9 bases, and 16 bases stayed unmatched. The CDR3 length is 16 residues. The CDR3 is CASTRLAALHVIEQFF. The CDR3 DNA reads as TGTGCCAGCACTCGACTAGCGGCCCTTCACGTGATTGAGCAGTTCTTC.

For this clone: The same CDR3 can be traced to other DNA sequences in this sample. CDR3 DNA: TGTGCCAGCAGTGACAACTACGAGCAGTACTTC. It is translated as CASSDNYEQYF. The V call is TRBV2, the J call TRBJ2-7; D gene uncertain. Germline CDR1 is SNHLY and CDR2 is FYNNEI. This CDR3 is 11 amino acids long. The ends were cut back, 3 bases at V and 3 bases at J, with 3 bases in the middle.

The count of this clone is one. The chain joins TRBV2 to TRBJ2-5, with 13 bases aligning to TRBD2. The trim removed 4 bases at V and 1 base at J, leaving 0 bases unmatched. The germline V gene encodes CDR1 SNHLY and CDR2 FYNNEI. This CDR3 has 15 amino acids. The CDR3 reads CASSGLAGGQETQYF. The CDR3 DNA reads TGTGCCAGCAGTGGACTAGCGGGGGGCCAAGAGACCCAGTACTTC.

The chain links TRBV2 to TRBJ1-2; tentative D call: TRBD1 (5 bases). There are 13 residues in the CDR3. The germline V and J ends were trimmed by 7 bases and 4 bases, with 13 bases remaining between them. CDR1 is SNHLY and CDR2 is FYNNEI in the germline V gene. The CDR3 protein is CASKGENSYGYTF. As DNA, the CDR3 is TGTGCCAGCAAAGGGGAAAACAGCTATGGCTACACCTTC.

This clone was counted a few times. This same CDR3 is encoded by further DNA sequences in the sample. This chain links TRBV11-2 with TRBJ2-1, with TRBD2 matching 8 bases. Trimming at V came to 1 base and at J to 4 bases, leaving 3 bases not matched to a gene. The CDR3 is 15 residues long. CDR1 and CDR2 from the germline V gene are SGHAT and FQNNGV. The CDR3 sequence is CASSLAGGVYNEQFF. For the CDR3, the DNA is TGTGCCAGCAGCTTAGCGGGGGGGGTGTACAATGAGCAGTTCTTC.

The sample holds a few counts of this clone. V is TRBV5-1 and J is TRBJ1-4, with a weak D call TRBD1 (6 bases). This CDR3 has 15 amino acids. CDR1 is SGHRS, CDR2 YFSETQ, per germline. V gave up 0 bases and J gave up 5 bases, with 11 bases separating them. This CDR3 is CASSLAQGSNEKLFF. As DNA, the CDR3 is TGCGCCAGCAGCTTGGCGCAGGGGTCAAATGAAAAACTGTTTTTT.

The chain joins TRBV29-1 to TRBJ1-1, with TRBD1 matching 7 bases. The length of the CDR3 is 12 residues. J lost 3 bases, V lost 7 bases, and 5 bases had no gene match. CDR1 SQVTM and CDR2 ANQGSEA come from the germline V gene. The CDR3 DNA follows: TGCAGCGGGGGGCAGGGGGACACTGAAGCTTTCTTT. It codes for CSGGQGDTEAFF. Complete variable domain (other parts from reference TRBV29-1 and TRBJ1-1): SAVISQKPSRDICQRGTSLTIQCQVDSQVTMMFWYRQQPGQSLTLIATANQGSEATYESGFVIDKFPISRPNLTFSTLTVSNMSPEDSSIYLCSGGQGDTEAFFGQGTRLTVV.

The table lists this clone with a few counts. This chain connects TRBV4-3 to TRBJ2-1; TRBD2 agrees at 11 bases. V lost 5 bases and J lost 4; bases outside the gene matches: 10. The CDR3 sequence is 17 residues long. Per germline, CDR1 LGHNA and CDR2 YSLEER. CDR3 nucleotide sequence: TGCGCCAGCAGCTACGGGACTAGCGGAAAACTATACAATGAGCAGTTCTTC. Amino acids: CASSYGTSGKLYNEQFF.

The V call is TRBV2, the J call TRBJ1-1; unclear D gene. Germline values: CDR1 SNHLY, CDR2 FYNNEI. The CDR3 sequence is 14 residues long. V lost 4 bases to trimming and J lost 0 bases, with 9 bases between them. CDR3 DNA: TGTGCCAGCAGTGGTCGGGGAATGAACACTGAAGCTTTCTTT. Its protein product is CASSGRGMNTEAFF.

Comments on this clone: This sample includes further DNA sequences coding for the same CDR3. The J gene is TRBJ2-7, the V gene TRBV6-5; D gene uncertain. The CDR3 is 12 residues long. The germline V and J ends were trimmed by 5 bases and 0 bases, with 5 bases remaining between them. Germline CDR1 is MNHEY and CDR2 is SVGAGI. CDR3 protein: CASSRGSYEQYF. CDR3 in DNA: TGTGCCAGCAGTCGAGGCTCCTACGAGCAGTACTTC.

This sequence joins TRBV4-3 and TRBJ2-1; 8 nucleotides match TRBD2. With 8 bases clipped from V and 4 bases from J, the junction kept 16 bases outside the gene matches. CDR3 length equals 17 residues. The germline V gene encodes CDR1 LGHNA and CDR2 YSLEER. The CDR3: CASSPTVGGRQYNEQFF. The CDR3, as DNA: TGCGCCAGCTCCCCGACGGTGGGCGGGAGGCAATACAATGAGCAGTTCTTC.

As for this clone: The sample has other DNA sequences that encode this CDR3 too. This rearrangement joins TRBV28 to TRBJ1-3, with TRBD1 matching over 7 bases. The junction had 7 bases not matched to a gene; V was cut back by 3 bases and J by 2 bases. This CDR3 is 16 amino acids long. Germline CDR1 reads MDHEN; CDR2 reads SYDVKM. The CDR3 sequence is CASSLPPDRAGNTIYF. CDR3 bases: TGTGCCAGCAGTTTGCCCCCAGACAGGGCTGGAAACACCATATATTTT.

This chain links TRBV5-4 with TRBJ2-1; D ambiguous. Germline V lookup: CDR1 SGHNT, CDR2 YYREEE (reference sequence). Trimming removed 0 bases at V and 2 bases at J, with 9 bases between. The CDR3 contains 15 residues. CDR3 in amino acids: CASSLESDPYNEQFF. The DNA of the CDR3 is TGTGCCAGCAGCTTGGAGTCAGATCCCTACAATGAGCAGTTCTTC.